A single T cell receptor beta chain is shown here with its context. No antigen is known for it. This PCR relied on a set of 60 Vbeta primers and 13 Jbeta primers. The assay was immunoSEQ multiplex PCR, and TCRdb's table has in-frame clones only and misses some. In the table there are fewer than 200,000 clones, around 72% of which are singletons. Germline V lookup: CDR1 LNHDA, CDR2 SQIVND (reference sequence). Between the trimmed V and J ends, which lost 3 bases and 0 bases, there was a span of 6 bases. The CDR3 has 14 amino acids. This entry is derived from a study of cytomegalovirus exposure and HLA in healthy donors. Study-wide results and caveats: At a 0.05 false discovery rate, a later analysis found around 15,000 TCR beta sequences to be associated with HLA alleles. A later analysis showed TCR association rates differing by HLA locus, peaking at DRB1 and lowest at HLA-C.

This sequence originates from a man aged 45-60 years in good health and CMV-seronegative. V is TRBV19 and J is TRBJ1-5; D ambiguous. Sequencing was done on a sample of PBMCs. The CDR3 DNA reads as TGTGCCAGTAGTATCCACGGTAGCAATCAGCCCCAGCATTTT. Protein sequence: CASSIHGSNQPQHF.